This T cell receptor beta chain was observed in a study of cytomegalovirus exposure and HLA in healthy donors. The protocol was immunoSEQ multiplex PCR, while the TCRdb copy is restricted to in-frame clones and leaves out a portion. This sample has about 120,000 clones, with approximately 92% found just once. Trimming removed 3 bases from V and 7 bases from J; junction bases left unmatched: 8. The CDR3 is made up of 15 amino acids. Germline CDR1 LGHNT, CDR2 FRNRAP. The origin of this receptor is a woman in her late teens or twenties in good health and CMV-seronegative. Sequenced material: PBMCs. The rearrangement uses TRBV12-5 and TRBJ2-1; TRBD1 agrees at 8 bases. The CDR3 DNA is TGTGCTAGTGGTTTTGGCCAGGGGGCTGATAATGAGCAGTTCTTC. It yields the protein CASGFGQGADNEQFF.